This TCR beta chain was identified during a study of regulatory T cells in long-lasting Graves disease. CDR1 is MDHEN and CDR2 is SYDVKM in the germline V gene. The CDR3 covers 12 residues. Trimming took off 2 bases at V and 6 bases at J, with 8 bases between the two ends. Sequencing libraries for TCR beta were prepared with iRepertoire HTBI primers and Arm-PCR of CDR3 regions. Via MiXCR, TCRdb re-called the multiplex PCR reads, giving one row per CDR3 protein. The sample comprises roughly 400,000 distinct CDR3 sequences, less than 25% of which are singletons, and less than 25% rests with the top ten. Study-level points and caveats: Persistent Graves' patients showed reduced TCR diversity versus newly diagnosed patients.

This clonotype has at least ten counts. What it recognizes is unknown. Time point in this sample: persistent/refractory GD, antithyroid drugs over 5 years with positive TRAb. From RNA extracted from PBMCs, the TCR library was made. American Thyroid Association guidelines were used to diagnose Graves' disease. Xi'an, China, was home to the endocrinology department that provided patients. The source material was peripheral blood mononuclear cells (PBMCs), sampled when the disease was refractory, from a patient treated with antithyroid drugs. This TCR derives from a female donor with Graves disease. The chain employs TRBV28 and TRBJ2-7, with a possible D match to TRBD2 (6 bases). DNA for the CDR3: TGTGCCAGCAGTTTAAGGAGGGGCGAGCAGTACTTC. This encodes CASSLRRGEQYF.